This entry concerns a single T cell receptor beta chain. The antigen is not known. The data originate from a study of cytomegalovirus exposure and HLA in healthy donors. V was clipped by 1 base and J by 4 bases, with 10 bases between them. The length of the CDR3 is 15 residues. CDR1 and CDR2 (germline): SGHDN, FVKESK. PCR used 60 Vbeta primers and 13 Jbeta primers. Produced via immunoSEQ multiplex PCR; TCRdb's table is partial and in-frame only. The repertoire holds around 150,000 clones, with 70% to 80% as singletons. The study, taken as a whole, reports: TCR beta sequences reportedly predicted the HLA-A and HLA-B alleles of most subjects accurately. Later on, an analysis showed TCR association rates differing by HLA locus, with DRB1 the most and HLA-C the fewest. Sequencing likely produced, as an artifact, a cluster of highly shared sequence variants.

Specimen: PBMCs. The receptor was isolated from a man aged 18 to 35 in good health and CMV-seropositive. The V gene is TRBV14, the J gene TRBJ2-2; D is perhaps TRBD1 (5 bases). Here the CDR3 reads CASSQAKGRTGELFF. In DNA form, the CDR3 reads TGTGCCAGCAGCCAAGCTAAGGGGCGCACCGGGGAGCTGTTTTTT.